The 14 T cell receptor beta chains presented below share a single source sample, sequenced in a study of OX40 agonist ivuxolimab in advanced cancers. Receptors were amplified or captured by the immunoSEQ multiplex PCR assay. As stored in TCRdb, this immuneACCESS dataset retains in-frame rearrangements with V and J assigned. A fraction of the clones does not appear; measured against another copy, unresolved V genes explain less than half of the discrepancy, and the remainder lacks a known reason. Across this sample there are more than 60,000 clones, with about 94% seen only once. The top ten clones comprise approximately 18% of the sample. The source material was CD4+ or CD8+ T cells sorted from blood, sampled in a trial of the OX40 agonist ivuxolimab. Receptors were obtained from an adult with an advanced solid tumor such as melanoma, head and neck, liver or kidney cancer.

The CDR3 region is CASSQRGGAYNEQFF. CDR3 coding DNA: TGCGCCAGCAGCCAAAGAGGGGGGGCCTACAATGAGCAGTTCTTC. The chain joins TRBV4-3 to TRBJ2-1; perhaps TRBD2 as D (7 bases). Between the trimmed V and J ends, which lost 2 bases and 2 bases, there was a span of 10 bases. Germline V gene data show CDR1 as LGHNA and CDR2 as YSLEER. The CDR3 contains 15 residues.

V usage is TRBV11-1 and J usage is TRBJ2-1; 10 positions match TRBD2. CDR1 is SGHAT, CDR2 FQDESV, per germline (reference sequence). V lost 6 bases, J lost 5 bases, and 13 bases stayed unmatched. The CDR3 is 17 residues long. In DNA form, the CDR3 reads TGTGCCAGCAGACATGACCTAGGACTAGCGGAAAACAATGAGCAGTTCTTC. It specifies CASRHDLGLAENNEQFF.

The gene calls are TRBV27 and TRBJ1-5; 10 bases fit TRBD1. With V trimmed by 6 bases and J by 6 bases, 8 bases remained unmatched. This CDR3 has 15 amino acids. Germline CDR1 reads MNHEY; CDR2 reads SMNVEV (reference sequence). This CDR3 is CASRTTGGAGQPQHF. CDR3 sequence (DNA): TGTGCCAGCAGGACGACAGGGGGCGCAGGTCAGCCCCAGCATTTT.

The sample holds one count of this clone. The CDR3 DNA reads as TGTGCCAGCAGCTTAGCGGTTTCAGTCTACAATGAGCAGTTCTTC. This translates into CASSLAVSVYNEQFF. The genes are TRBV7-9 and TRBJ2-1; no clear D gene. V was pared by 0 bases and J by 3 bases, with 9 bases between. Germline assignment: CDR1 SEHNR and CDR2 FQNEAQ (reference sequence). This CDR3 region has 15 residues.

This sequence joins TRBV27 and TRBJ1-2, with TRBD1 as a possible D gene (5 bases). V shed 11 bases and J shed 7 bases, with 20 bases lying between them. This CDR3 has 13 amino acids. Germline loops: CDR1 MNHEY, CDR2 SMNVEV (reference sequence). The DNA for the CDR3 is TGTGCCGTATGGGAGGGGAAATTCGGTGGCTACACCTTC. Amino acid sequence: CAVWEGKFGGYTF.

The J gene is TRBJ2-7, the V gene TRBV6-5, with 10 bases fitting TRBD2. V shed 8 bases and J 3 bases; nucleotides not matched to a gene: 1. The CDR3 is 12 amino acids. Germline CDR1 is MNHEY and CDR2 is SVGAGI. In nucleotides, the CDR3 is TGTGCCAGCTCTAGCGGGGGCTACGAGCAGTACTTC. As protein: CASSSGGYEQYF.

The chain is built from TRBV5-6 and TRBJ2-3; 10 nucleotides agree with TRBD2. Germline V gene data show CDR1 as SGHDT and CDR2 as YYEEEE. The CDR3 consists of 16 residues. Trimming removed 2 bases from V and 5 bases from J; junction bases left unmatched: 8. CDR3: CASSFGLAEIGDTQYF. CDR3 coding DNA: TGTGCCAGCAGCTTCGGACTAGCGGAGATCGGAGATACGCAGTATTTT.

The J gene is TRBJ2-3, the V gene TRBV25-1; 9 bases are shared with TRBD2. The CDR3 covers 18 residues. Germline V lookup: CDR1 MGHDK, CDR2 SYGVNS. The trim removed 6 bases at V and 2 bases at J, leaving 15 bases unmatched. CDR3 residues: CASRRVEERGRATDTQYF. The CDR3 DNA is TGTGCCAGCAGGAGAGTAGAGGAGCGCGGGAGGGCCACAGATACGCAGTATTTT.

The chain is built from TRBV6-1 and TRBJ2-5, with 7 bases aligning to TRBD1. This CDR3 contains 17 residues. CDR1 is MNHNS, CDR2 SASEGT, per germline. V was pared by 2 bases and J by 2 bases, with 11 bases of the junction left unmatched. The CDR3 loop is CASSENLRTGGQETQYF. The CDR3, as DNA: TGTGCCAGCAGTGAAAATTTGCGGACAGGAGGTCAAGAGACCCAGTACTTC.

The chain uses TRBV27 and TRBJ2-1; D perhaps matches TRBD2 (6 bases). The length of the CDR3 is 15 residues. The germline gives CDR1 MNHEY, CDR2 SMNVEV (reference sequence). The V end was cut by 6 bases, the J end by 0 bases, with 12 bases between. CDR3 DNA: TGTGCCAGCAGAATAACTAGCCCCTCCTACAATGAGCAGTTCTTC. Translation: CASRITSPSYNEQFF.

The chain carries TRBV9 and TRBJ2-1; D call uncertain. The CDR3 extends over 14 amino acids. The ends were cut back, 0 bases at V and 6 bases at J, with 10 bases in the middle. Germline CDR1 is SGDLS and CDR2 is YYNGEE. The CDR3 sequence: CASSVGGWGNEQFF. The CDR3 DNA reads as TGTGCCAGCAGCGTAGGTGGTTGGGGCAATGAGCAGTTCTTC.

The chain has TRBV6-5 and TRBJ2-1; 10 bases map to TRBD1. The CDR3 loop spans 13 amino acids. Germline values: CDR1 MNHEY, CDR2 SVGAGI. Trimming cost V 4 bases and J 7 bases; bases outside gene matches: 1. The CDR3 is CASSSGQGNEQFF. The CDR3 DNA is TGTGCCAGCAGTTCGGGACAGGGGAATGAGCAGTTCTTC.

V and J are TRBV27 and TRBJ1-2; D not resolved. CDR3 size: 14 residues. Trimming took 5 bases from V and 6 from J, leaving 16 bases between them. Germline V gene lookup returns CDR1 MNHEY and CDR2 SMNVEV (reference sequence). Here the CDR3 reads CASSPLEGVDGYTF. The CDR3 DNA sequence: TGTGCCAGCAGTCCTCTTGAGGGTGTTGATGGCTACACCTTC.

The CDR3 bases are TGCGCCAGCAGCCAAGCCCGGGACTTGCCCTACGAGCAGTACTTC. It translates to CASSQARDLPYEQYF. The genes are TRBV4-3 and TRBJ2-7; D perhaps matches TRBD2 (6 bases). Germline V gives CDR1 LGHNA, CDR2 YSLEER. Trimming pared 1 base from V and 2 bases from J, leaving 12 bases between. The CDR3 extends over 15 amino acids.